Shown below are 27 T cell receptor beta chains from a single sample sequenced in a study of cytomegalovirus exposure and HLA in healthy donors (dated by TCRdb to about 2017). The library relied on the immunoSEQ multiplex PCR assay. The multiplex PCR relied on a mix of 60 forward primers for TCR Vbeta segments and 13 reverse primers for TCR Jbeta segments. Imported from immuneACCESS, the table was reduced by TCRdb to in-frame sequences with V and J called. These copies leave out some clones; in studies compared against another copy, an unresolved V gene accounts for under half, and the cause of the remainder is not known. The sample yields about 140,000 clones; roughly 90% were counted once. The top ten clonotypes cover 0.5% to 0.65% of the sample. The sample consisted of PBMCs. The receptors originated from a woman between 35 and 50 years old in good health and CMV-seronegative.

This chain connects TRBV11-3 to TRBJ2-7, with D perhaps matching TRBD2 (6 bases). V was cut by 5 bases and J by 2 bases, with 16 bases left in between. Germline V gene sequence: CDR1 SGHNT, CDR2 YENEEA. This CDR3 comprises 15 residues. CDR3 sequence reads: CASSPEGRGAYEQYF. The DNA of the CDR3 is TGTGCCAGCAGCCCCGAGGGGCGGGGAGCCTACGAGCAGTACTTC.

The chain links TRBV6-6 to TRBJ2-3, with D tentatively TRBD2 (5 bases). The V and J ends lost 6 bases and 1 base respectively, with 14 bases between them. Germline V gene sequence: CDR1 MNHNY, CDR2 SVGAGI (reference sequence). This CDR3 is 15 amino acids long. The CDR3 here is CASSSGLAGTDTQYF. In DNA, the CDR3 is TGTGCCAGCAGCTCCGGTCTAGCAGGCACAGATACGCAGTATTTT.

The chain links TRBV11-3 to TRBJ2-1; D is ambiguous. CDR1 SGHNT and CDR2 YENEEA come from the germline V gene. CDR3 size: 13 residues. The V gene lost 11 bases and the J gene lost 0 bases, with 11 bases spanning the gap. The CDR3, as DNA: TGTGCCGCTGCGGTTAGCTCCTACAATGAGCAGTTCTTC. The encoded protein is CAAAVSSYNEQFF.

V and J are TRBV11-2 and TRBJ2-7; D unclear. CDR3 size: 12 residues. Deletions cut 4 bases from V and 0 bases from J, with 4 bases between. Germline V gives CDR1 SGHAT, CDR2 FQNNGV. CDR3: CASSSYSYEQYF. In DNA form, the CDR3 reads TGTGCCAGCAGCTCCTACTCCTACGAGCAGTACTTC. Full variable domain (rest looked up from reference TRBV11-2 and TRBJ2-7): EAGVAQSPRYKIIEKRQSVAFWCNPISGHATLYWYQQILGQGPKLLIQFQNNGVVDDSQLPKDRFSAERLKGVDSTLKIQPAKLEDSAVYLCASSSYSYEQYFGPGTRLTVT.

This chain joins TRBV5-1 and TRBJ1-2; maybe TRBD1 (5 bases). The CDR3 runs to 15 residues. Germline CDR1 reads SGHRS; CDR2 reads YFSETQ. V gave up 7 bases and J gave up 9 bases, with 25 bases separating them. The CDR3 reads CASGRDRPPFSRYTF. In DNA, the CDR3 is TGCGCCAGCGGACGCGACAGACCACCCTTCAGTCGCTACACCTTC.

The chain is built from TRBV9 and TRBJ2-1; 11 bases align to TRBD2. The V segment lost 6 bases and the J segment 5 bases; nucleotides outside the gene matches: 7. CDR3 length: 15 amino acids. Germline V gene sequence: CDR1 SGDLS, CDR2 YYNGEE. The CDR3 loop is CASTLAGGPDNEQFF. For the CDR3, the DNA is TGTGCCAGCACCTTAGCGGGAGGGCCAGACAATGAGCAGTTCTTC.

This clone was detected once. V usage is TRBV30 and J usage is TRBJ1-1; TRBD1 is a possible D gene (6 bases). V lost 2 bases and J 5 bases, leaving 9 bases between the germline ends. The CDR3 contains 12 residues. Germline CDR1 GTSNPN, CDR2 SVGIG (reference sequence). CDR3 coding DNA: TGTGCCTGGAGTCCCCAGGGGACTGAAGCTTTCTTT. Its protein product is CAWSPQGTEAFF. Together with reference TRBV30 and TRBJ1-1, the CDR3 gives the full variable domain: SQTIHQWPATLVQPVGSPLSLECTVEGTSNPNLYWYRQAAGRGLQLLFYSVGIGQISSEVPQNLSASRPQDRQFILSSKKLLLSDSGFYLCAWSPQGTEAFFGQGTRLTVV.

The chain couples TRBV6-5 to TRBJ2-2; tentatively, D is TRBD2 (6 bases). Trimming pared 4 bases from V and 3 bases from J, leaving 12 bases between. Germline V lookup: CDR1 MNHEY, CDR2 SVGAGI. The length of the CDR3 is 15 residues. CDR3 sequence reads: CASSWVGDYTGELFF. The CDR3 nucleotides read TGTGCCAGCAGTTGGGTGGGGGACTACACCGGGGAGCTGTTTTTT.

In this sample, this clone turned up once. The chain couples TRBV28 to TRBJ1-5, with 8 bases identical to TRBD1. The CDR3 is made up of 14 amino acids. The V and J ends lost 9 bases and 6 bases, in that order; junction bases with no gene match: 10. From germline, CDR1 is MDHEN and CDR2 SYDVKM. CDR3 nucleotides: TGTGCCAGTCGCCCGGGACAGGTGGGTCAGCCCCAGCATTTT. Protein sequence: CASRPGQVGQPQHF.

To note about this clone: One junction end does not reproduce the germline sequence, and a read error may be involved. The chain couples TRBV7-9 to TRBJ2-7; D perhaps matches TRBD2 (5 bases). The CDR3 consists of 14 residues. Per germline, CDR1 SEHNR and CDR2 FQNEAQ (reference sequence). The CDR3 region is CSSSFERDDYEQYF. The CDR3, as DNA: TGTTCCAGCAGCTTCGAACGGGATGACTACGAGCAGTACTTC.

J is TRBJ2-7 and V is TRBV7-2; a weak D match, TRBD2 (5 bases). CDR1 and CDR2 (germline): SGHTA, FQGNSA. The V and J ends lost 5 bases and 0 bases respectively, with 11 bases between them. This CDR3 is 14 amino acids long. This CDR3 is CASSAQRTSYEQYF. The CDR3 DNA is TGTGCCAGCAGCGCCCAGCGGACCTCCTACGAGCAGTACTTC.

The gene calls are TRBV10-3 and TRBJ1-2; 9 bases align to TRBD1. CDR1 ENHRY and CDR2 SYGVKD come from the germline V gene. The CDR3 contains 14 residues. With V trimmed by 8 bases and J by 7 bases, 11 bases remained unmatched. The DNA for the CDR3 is TGTGCCATCGGAGAGGGACAGGGCCAGGGTGGCTACACCTTC. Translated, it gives CAIGEGQGQGGYTF.

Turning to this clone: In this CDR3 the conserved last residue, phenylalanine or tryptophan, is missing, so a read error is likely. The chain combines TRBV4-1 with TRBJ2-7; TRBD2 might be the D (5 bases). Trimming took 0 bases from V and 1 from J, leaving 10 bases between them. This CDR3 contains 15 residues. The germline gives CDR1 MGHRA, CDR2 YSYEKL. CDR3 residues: CASSQDRLASYEQYL. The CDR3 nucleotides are TGCGCCAGCAGCCAAGACCGGCTAGCTTCCTACGAGCAGTACCTC.

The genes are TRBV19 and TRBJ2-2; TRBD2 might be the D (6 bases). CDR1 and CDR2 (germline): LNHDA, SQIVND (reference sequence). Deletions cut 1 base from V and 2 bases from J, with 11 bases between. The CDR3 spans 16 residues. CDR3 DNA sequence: TGTGCCAGTAGTATAGGTTGGCGGGAAAACACCGGGGAGCTGTTTTTT. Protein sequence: CASSIGWRENTGELFF.

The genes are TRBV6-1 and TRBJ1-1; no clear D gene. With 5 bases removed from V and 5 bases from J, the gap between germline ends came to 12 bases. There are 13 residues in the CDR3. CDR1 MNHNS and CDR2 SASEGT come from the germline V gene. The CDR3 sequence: CASSRHSGTEAFF. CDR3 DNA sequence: TGTGCCAGCAGTAGACACTCGGGGACTGAAGCTTTCTTT.

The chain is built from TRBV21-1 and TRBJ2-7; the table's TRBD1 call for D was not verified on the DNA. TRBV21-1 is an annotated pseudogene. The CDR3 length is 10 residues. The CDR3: CASRTYEQYF. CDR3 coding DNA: TGTGCCAGCAGAACATACGAGCAGTACTTC.

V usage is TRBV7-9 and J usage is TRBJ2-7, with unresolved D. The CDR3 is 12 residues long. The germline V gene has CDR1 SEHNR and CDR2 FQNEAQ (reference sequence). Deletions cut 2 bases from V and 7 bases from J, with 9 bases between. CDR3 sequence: CASSLNQDEQYF. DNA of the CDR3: TGTGCCAGCAGCTTAAATCAGGATGAGCAGTACTTC.

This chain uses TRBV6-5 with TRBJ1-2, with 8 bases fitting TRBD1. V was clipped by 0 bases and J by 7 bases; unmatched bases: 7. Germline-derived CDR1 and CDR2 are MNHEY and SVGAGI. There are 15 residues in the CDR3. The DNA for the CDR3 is TGTGCCAGCAGTTACTCGGGGCAGGGGGCCTTTGGCTACACCTTC. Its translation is CASSYSGQGAFGYTF.

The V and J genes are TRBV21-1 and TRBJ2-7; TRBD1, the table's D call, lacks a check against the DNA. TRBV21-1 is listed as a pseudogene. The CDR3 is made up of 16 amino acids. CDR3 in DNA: TGTGCCAGCAGCAAATGTCACCGGGACAGGGGAGACGAGCAGTACTTC. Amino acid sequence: CASSKCHRDRGDEQYF.

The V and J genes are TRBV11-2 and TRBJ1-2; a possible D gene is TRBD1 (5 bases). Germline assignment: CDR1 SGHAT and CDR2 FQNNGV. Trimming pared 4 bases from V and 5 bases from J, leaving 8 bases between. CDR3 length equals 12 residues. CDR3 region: CASSYGAYGYTF. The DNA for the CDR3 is TGTGCCAGCAGCTATGGGGCGTATGGCTACACCTTC.

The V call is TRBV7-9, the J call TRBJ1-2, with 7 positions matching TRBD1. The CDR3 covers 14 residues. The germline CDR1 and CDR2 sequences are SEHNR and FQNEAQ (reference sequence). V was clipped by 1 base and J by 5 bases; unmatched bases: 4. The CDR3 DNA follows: TGTGCCAGCAGCTTAGGCCAGGGGGGATATGGCTACACCTTC. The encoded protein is CASSLGQGGYGYTF.

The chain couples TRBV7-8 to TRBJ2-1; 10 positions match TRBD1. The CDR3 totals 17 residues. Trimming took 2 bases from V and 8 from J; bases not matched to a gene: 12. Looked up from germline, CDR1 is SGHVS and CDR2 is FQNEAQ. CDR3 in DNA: TGTGCCAGCAGCTTAACCCTCGGGACAGGGGCAGGGGATGAGCAGTTCTTC. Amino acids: CASSLTLGTGAGDEQFF.

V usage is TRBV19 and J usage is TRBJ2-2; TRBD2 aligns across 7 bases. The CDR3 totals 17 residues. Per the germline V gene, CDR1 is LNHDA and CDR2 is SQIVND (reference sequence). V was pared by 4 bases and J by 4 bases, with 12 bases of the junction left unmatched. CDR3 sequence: CASSSRGWLAATGELFF. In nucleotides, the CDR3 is TGTGCCAGTAGTAGTCGAGGGTGGCTAGCGGCCACCGGGGAGCTGTTTTTT.

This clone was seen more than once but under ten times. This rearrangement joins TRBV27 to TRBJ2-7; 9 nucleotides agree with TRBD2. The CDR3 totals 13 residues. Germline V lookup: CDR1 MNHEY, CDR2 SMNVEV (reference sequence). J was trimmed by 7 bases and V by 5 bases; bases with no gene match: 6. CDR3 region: CASSSGRSGEQYF. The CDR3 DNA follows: TGTGCCAGCAGTAGCGGGAGGTCCGGTGAGCAGTACTTC.

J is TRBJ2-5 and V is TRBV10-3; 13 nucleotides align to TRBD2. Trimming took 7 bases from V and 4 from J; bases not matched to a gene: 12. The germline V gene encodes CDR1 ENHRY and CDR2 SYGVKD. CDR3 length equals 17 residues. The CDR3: CAINSGTSGTAGETQYF. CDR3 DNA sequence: TGTGCCATCAATTCCGGGACTAGCGGGACGGCCGGAGAGACCCAGTACTTC.

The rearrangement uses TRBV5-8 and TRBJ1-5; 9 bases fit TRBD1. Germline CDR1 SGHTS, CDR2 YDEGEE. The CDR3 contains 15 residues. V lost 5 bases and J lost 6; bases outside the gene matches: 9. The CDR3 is CASSSTGGAGQPQHF. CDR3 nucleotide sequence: TGTGCCAGCAGTTCCACAGGGGGCGCGGGTCAGCCCCAGCATTTT.

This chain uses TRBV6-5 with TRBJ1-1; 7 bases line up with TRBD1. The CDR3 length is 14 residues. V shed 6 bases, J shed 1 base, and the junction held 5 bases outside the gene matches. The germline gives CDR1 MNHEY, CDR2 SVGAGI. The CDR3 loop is CASSWTGGNTEAFF. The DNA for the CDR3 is TGTGCCAGCAGCTGGACAGGAGGGAACACTGAAGCTTTCTTT.